This is a list of T cell receptor beta chains from one sample in a study of monozygotic twins with inflammatory bowel disease. Reanalyzing the 5' RACE reads, TCRdb keeps one entry per CDR3 protein, without DNA. The sample has about 200,000 distinct CDR3 sequences. The sequenced material came from blood. The origin of the receptors is a human donor with ulcerative colitis or Crohn's disease, or a healthy co-twin of an affected twin (not recorded which). The CDR3 runs from the conserved cysteine through the conserved F or W. The order of the fields is V gene, J gene, CDR3 protein.

V: TRBV6-1
J: TRBJ2-5
CDR3: CASRARTSGLIQETQYF

V: TRBV15
J: TRBJ2-5
CDR3: CATSRDFIETQYF

V: TRBV10-3
J: TRBJ2-3
CDR3: CAIRGYTDTQYF

V: TRBV29-1
J: TRBJ2-7
CDR3: CSVEDQGGNEQYF

V: TRBV19
J: TRBJ2-6
CDR3: CASSMSSSGANVLTF

V: TRBV19
J: TRBJ2-3
CDR3: CASSIGSSTDTQYF

V: TRBV5-1
J: TRBJ2-7
CDR3: CASSFRQEGNEQYF

V: TRBV7-2
J: TRBJ1-1
CDR3: CASSLGFMNTEAFF

V: TRBV4-1
J: TRBJ1-6
CDR3: CASSQGPGTNSPLHF

V: TRBV24-1
J: TRBJ2-1
CDR3: CATAVLGTSGEQFF

V: TRBV12-3/TRBV12-4
J: TRBJ1-5
CDR3: CASSPGLTNQPQHF

V: TRBV20-1
J: TRBJ1-2
CDR3: CSARGAGGNYGYTF

V: TRBV29-1
J: TRBJ1-4
CDR3: CSVEGDRGPTNEKLFF